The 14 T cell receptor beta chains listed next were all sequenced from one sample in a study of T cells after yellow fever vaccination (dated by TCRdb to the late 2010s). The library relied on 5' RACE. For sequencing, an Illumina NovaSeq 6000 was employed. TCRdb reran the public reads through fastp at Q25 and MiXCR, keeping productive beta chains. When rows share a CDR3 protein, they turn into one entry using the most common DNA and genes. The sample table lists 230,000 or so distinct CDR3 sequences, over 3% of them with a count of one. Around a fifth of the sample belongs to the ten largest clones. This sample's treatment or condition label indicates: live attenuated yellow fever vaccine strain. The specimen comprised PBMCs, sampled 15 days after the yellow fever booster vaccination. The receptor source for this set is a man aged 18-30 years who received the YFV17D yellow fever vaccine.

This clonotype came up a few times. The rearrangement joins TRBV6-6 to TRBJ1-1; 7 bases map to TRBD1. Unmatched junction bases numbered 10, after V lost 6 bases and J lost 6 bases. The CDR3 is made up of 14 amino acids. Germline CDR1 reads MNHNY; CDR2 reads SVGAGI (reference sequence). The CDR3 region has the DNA TGTGCCAGCAGCCCGGGACAGTACAACTCTGAAGCTTTCTTT. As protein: CASSPGQYNSEAFF.

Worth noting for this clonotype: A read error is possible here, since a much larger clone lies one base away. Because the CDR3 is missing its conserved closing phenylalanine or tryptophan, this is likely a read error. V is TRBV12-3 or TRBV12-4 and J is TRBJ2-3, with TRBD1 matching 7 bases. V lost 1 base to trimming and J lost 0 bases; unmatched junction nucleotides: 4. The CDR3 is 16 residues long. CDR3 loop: CASSLVGTDSTDTQYS. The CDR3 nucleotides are TGTGCCAGCAGTTTAGTAGGGACAGATAGCACAGATACGCAGTATTCT.

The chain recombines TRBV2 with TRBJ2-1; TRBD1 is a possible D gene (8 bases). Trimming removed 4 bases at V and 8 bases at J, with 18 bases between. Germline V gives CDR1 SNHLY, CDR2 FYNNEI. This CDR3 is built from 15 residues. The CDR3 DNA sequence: TGTGCCAGCAGTGTAGGACAGGGAGGGGGGGATGAGCAGTTCTTC. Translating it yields CASSVGQGGGDEQFF. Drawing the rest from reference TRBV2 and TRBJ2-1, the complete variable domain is EPEVTQTPSHQVTQMGQEVILRCVPISNHLYFYWYRQILGQKVEFLVSFYNNEISEKSEIFDDQFSVERPDGSNFTLKIRSTKLEDSAMYFCASSVGQGGGDEQFFGPGTRLTVL.

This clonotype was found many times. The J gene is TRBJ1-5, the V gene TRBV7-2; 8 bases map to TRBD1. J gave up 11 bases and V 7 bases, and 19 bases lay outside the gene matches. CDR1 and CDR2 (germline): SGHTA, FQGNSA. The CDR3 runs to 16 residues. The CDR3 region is CASKLSPGTGPVAQHF. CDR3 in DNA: TGTGCCAGCAAACTTAGTCCCGGGACAGGACCCGTCGCCCAGCATTTT. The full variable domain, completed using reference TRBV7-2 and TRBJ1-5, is GAGVSQSPSNKVTEKGKDVELRCDPISGHTALYWYRQSLGQGLEFLIYFQGNSAPDKSGLPSDRFSAERTGGSVSTLTIQRTQQEDSAVYLCASKLSPGTGPVAQHFGDGTRLSIL.

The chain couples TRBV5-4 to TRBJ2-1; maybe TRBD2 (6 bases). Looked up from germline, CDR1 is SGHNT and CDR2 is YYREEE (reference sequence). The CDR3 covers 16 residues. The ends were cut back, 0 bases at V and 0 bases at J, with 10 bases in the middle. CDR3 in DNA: TGTGCCAGCAGCTTGGGTGGGACTGTCTCCTACAATGAGCAGTTCTTC. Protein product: CASSLGGTVSYNEQFF.

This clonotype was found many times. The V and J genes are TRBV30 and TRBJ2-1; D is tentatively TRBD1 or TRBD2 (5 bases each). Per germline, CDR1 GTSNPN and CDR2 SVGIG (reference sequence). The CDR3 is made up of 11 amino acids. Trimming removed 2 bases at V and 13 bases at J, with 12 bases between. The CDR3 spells CAWSFRDQQFF. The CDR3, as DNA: TGTGCCTGGAGTTTCCGGGACCAACAGTTCTTC.

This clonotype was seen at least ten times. The CDR3 DNA reads as TGCGCCAGCAGCCAAGATAAGCCTCTGCGGAGAGAGGATGAAAAACTGTTTTTT. Translating gives CASSQDKPLRREDEKLFF. The J gene is TRBJ1-4, the V gene TRBV4-3; no firm D call. Trimming removed 0 bases from V and 6 bases from J, with 20 bases in between. The CDR3 covers 18 residues. Germline values: CDR1 LGHNA, CDR2 YSLEER.

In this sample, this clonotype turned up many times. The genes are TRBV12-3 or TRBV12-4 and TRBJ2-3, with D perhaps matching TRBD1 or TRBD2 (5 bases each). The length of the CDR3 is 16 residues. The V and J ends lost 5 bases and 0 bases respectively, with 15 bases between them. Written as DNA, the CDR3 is TGTGCCAGCAGTACGGGACGCCGCCTTAGCACAGATACGCAGTATTTT. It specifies CASSTGRRLSTDTQYF.

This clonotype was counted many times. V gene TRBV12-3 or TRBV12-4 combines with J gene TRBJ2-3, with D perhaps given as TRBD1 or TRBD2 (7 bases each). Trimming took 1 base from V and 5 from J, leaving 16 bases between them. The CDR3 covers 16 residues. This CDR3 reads CASSLVGSRGGDTQYF. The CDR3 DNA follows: TGTGCCAGCAGTTTAGTAGGGTCCAGGGGGGGAGATACGCAGTATTTT.

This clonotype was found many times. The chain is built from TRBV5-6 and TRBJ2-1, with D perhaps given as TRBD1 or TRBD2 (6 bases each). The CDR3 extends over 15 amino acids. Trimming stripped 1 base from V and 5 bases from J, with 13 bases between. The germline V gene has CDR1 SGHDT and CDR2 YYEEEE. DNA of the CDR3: TGTGCCAGCAGCTTGCTGGGGGGCAGGAACAATGAGCAGTTCTTC. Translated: CASSLLGGRNNEQFF.

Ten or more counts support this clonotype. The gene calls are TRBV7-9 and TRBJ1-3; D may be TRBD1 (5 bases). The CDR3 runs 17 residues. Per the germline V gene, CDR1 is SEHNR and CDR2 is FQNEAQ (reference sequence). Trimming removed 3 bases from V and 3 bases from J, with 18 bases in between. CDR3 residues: CASSFARSTDLGNTIYF. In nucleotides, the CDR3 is TGTGCCAGCAGCTTCGCCAGGTCGACAGATCTTGGAAACACCATATATTTT. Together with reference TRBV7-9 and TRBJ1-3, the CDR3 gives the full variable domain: DTGVSQNPRHKITKRGQNVTFRCDPISEHNRLYWYRQTLGQGPEFLTYFQNEAQLEKSRLLSDRFSAERPKGSFSTLEIQRTEQGDSAMYLCASSFARSTDLGNTIYFGEGSWLTVV.

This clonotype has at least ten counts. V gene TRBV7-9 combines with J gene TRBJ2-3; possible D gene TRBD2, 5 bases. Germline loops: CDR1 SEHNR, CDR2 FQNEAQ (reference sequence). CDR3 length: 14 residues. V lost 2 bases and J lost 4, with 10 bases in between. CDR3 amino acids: CASSLPASPDTQYF. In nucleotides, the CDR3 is TGTGCCAGCAGCTTACCAGCTAGCCCAGATACGCAGTATTTT.

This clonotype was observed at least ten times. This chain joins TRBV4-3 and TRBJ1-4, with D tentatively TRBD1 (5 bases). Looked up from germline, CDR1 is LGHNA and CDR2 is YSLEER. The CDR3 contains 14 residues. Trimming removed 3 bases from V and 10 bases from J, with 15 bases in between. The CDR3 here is CASSQATEGRKLFF. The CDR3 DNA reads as TGCGCCAGCAGCCAGGCCACGGAGGGGCGAAAACTGTTTTTT.

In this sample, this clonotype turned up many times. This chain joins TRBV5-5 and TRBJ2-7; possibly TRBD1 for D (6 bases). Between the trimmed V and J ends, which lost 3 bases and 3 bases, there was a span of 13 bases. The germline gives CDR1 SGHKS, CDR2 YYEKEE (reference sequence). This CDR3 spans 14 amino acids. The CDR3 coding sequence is TGTGCCAGCAGCTCGATCGACAGGAGCTACGAGCAGTACGTC. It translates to CASSSIDRSYEQYV.